This T cell receptor beta chain was identified during a study of T-cell reconstitution after alpha-beta-depleted transplantation in children. During its preparation, the TCRbeta library received unique molecular identifiers. TCRdb reprocessed the PCR reads with MiXCR, giving one entry per CDR3 protein. The sample has a few hundred thousand distinct CDR3 sequences; roughly 11% are singletons. This clonotype was observed a few times. CDR3 length: 10 residues. Germline V gene lookup returns CDR1 SQVTM and CDR2 ANQGSEA. The V end was cut by 3 bases, the J end by 5 bases, with 4 bases between. The sequencing used PBMCs from the stem cell graft donor, collected from the stem cell graft. This TCR was recovered from a human donor who donated a stem cell graft to a child with acute myeloid leukemia. This chain joins TRBV29-1 and TRBJ2-5; the D is unclear. This CDR3 reads CSVERETQYF. In nucleotides, the CDR3 is TGCAGCGTTGAGAGGGAGACCCAGTACTTC.